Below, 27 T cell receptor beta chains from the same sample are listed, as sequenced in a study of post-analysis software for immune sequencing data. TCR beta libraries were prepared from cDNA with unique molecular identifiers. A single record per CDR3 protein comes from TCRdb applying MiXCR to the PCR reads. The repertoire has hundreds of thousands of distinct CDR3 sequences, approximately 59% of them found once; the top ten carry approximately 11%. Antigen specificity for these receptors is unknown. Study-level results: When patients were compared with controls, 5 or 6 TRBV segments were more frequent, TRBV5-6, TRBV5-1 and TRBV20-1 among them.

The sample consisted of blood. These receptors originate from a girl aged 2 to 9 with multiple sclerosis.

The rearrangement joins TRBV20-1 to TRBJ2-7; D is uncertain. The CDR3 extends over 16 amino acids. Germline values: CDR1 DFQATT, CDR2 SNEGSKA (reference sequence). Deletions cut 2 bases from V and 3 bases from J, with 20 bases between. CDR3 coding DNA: TGCAGTGCTAGACCTACATCTTCAGGAAACCTCTACGAGCAGTACTTC. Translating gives CSARPTSSGNLYEQYF.

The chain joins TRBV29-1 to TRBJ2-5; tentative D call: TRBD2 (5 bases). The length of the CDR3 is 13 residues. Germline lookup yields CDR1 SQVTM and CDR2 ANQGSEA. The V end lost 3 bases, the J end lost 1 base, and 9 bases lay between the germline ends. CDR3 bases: TGCAGCGTTGACCAAGGACTCCAAGAGACCCAGTACTTC. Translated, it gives CSVDQGLQETQYF.

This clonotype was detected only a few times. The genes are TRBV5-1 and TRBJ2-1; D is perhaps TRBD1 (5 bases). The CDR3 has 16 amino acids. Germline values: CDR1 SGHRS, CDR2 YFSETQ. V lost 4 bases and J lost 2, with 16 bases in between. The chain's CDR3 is CASSPWPKGAYNEQFF. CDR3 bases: TGCGCCAGCAGCCCCTGGCCCAAAGGGGCCTACAATGAGCAGTTCTTC. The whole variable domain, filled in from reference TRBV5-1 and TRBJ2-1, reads KAGVTQTPRYLIKTRGQQVTLSCSPISGHRSVSWYQQTPGQGLQFLFEYFSETQRNKGNFPGRFSGRQFSNSRSEMNVSTLELGDSALYLCASSPWPKGAYNEQFFGPGTRLTVL.

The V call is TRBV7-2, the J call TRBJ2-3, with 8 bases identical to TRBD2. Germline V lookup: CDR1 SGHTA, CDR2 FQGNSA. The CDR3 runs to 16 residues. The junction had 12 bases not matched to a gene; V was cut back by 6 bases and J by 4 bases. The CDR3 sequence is CASRRTGGPFADTQYF. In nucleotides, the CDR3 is TGTGCCAGCAGGCGAACGGGGGGGCCGTTTGCAGATACGCAGTATTTT.

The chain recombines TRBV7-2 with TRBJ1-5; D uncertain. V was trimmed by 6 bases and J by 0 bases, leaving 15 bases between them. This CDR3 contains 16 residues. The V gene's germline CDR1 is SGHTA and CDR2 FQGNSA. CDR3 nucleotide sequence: TGTGCCAGCAGTTCTCCAAAGTCGAATAGCAATCAGCCCCAGCATTTT. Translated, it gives CASSSPKSNSNQPQHF.

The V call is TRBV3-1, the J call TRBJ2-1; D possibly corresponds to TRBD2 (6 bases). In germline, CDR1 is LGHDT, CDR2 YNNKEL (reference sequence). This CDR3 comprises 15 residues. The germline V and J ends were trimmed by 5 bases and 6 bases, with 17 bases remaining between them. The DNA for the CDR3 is TGTGCCAGCAGCGACGCCGGGACTCAGGCCAATGAGCAGTTCTTC. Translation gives CASSDAGTQANEQFF.

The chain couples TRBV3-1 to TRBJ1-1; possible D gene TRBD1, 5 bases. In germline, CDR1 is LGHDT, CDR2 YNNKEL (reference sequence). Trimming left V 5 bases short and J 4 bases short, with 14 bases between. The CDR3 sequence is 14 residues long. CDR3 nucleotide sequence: TGTGCCAGCAGCGCACGGGGTGGGGGCACTGAAGCTTTCTTT. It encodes CASSARGGGTEAFF.

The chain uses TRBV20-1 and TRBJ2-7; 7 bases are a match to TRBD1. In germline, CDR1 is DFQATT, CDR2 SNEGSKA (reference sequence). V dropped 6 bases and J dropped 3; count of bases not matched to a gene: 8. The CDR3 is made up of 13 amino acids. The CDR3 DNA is TGCAGTGCAAGACCGGGACAGTTCTACGAGCAGTACTTC. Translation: CSARPGQFYEQYF.

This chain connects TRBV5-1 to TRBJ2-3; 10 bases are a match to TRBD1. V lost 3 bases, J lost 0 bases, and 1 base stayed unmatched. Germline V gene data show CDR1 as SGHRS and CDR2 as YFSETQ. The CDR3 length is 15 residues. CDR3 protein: CASSWGQGSTDTQYF. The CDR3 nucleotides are TGCGCCAGCAGCTGGGGACAGGGGAGCACAGATACGCAGTATTTT.

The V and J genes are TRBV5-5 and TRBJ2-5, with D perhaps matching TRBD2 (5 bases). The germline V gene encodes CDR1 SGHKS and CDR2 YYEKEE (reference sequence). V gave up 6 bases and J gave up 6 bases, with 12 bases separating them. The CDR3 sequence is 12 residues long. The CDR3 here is CASINLGKTQYF. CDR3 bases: TGTGCCAGCATCAACCTCGGGAAGACCCAGTACTTC.

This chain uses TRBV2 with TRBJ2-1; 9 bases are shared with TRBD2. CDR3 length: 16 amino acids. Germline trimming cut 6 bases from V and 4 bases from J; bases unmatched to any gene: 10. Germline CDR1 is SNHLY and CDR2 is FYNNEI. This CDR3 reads CASRVMTSGQYNEQFF. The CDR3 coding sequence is TGTGCCAGCAGAGTGATGACTAGCGGACAATACAATGAGCAGTTCTTC.

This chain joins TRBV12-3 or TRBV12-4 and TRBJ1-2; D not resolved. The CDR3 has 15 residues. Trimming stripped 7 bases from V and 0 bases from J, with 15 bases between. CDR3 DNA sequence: TGTGCCAGCACCGCCCGCCGGTTAGCTAACTATGGCTACACCTTC. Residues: CASTARRLANYGYTF.

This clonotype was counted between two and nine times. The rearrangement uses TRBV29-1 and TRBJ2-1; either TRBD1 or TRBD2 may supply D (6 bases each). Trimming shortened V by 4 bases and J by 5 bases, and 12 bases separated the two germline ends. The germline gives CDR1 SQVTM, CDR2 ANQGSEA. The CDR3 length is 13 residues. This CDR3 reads CSVGAGEDNEQFF. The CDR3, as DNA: TGCAGCGTTGGTGCAGGGGAGGACAATGAGCAGTTCTTC.

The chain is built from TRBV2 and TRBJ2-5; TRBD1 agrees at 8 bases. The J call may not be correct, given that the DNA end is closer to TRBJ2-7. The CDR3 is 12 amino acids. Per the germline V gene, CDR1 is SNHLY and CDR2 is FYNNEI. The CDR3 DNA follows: TGTGCCAGCACAGGGGGCGCCTACGAGCAGTACTTC. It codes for CASTGGAYEQYF.

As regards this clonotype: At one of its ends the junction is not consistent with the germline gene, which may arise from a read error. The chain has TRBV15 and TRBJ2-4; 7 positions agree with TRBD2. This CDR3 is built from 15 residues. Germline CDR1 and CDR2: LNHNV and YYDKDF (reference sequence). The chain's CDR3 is CATSRGGGVGDIPYF. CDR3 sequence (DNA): TGTGCCACCAGCAGAGGTGGGGGGGTCGGAGACATTCCGTACTTC.

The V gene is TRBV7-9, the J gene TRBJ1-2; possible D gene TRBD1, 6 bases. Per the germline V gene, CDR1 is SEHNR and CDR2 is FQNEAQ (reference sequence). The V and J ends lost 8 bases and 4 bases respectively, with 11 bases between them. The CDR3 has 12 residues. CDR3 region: CASGPGAYGYTF. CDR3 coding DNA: TGTGCCAGCGGGCCGGGGGCCTATGGCTACACCTTC. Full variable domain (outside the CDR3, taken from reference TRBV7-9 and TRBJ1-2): DTGVSQNPRHKITKRGQNVTFRCDPISEHNRLYWYRQTLGQGPEFLTYFQNEAQLEKSRLLSDRFSAERPKGSFSTLEIQRTEQGDSAMYLCASGPGAYGYTFGSGTRLTVV.

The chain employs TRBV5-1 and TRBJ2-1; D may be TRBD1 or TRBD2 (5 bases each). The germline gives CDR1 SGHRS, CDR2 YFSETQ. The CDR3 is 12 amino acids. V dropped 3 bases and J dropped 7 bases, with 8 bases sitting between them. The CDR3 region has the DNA TGCGCCAGCAGCTGGGACGGAAATGAGCAGTTCTTC. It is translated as CASSWDGNEQFF.

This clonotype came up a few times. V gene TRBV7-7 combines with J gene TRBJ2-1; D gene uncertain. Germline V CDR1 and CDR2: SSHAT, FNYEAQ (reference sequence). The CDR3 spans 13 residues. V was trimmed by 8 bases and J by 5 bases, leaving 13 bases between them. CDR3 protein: CASSLTPDNEQFF. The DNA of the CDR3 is TGTGCCAGCTCCCTGACCCCCGACAATGAGCAGTTCTTC. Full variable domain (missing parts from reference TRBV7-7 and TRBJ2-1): GAGVSQSPRYKVTKRGQDVTLRCDPISSHATLYWYQQALGQGPEFLTYFNYEAQPDKSGLPSDRFSAERPEGSISTLTIQRTEQRDSAMYRCASSLTPDNEQFFGPGTRLTVL.

The CDR3 region is CASSFWTVNYGYTF. Written as DNA, the CDR3 is TGTGCCAGCAGCTTTTGGACAGTTAACTATGGCTACACCTTC. The gene calls are TRBV7-9 and TRBJ1-2; maybe TRBD1 (6 bases). This CDR3 region has 14 residues. V was clipped by 3 bases and J by 1 base, with 9 bases between them. Germline CDR1 reads SEHNR; CDR2 reads FQNEAQ (reference sequence).

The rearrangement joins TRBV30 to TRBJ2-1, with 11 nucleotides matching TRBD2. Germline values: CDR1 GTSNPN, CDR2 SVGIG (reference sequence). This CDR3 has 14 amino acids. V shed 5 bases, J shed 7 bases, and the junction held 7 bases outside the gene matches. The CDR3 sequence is CAWGTSGSNNEQFF. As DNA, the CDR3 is TGTGCCTGGGGTACTAGCGGGAGTAATAATGAGCAGTTCTTC.

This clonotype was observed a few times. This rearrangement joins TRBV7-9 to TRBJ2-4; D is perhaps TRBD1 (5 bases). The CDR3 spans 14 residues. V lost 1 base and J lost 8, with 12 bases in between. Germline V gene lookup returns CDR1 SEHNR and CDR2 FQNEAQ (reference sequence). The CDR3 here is CASSLGSGMDIQYF. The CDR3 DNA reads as TGTGCCAGCAGCTTAGGTTCAGGGATGGACATTCAGTACTTC.

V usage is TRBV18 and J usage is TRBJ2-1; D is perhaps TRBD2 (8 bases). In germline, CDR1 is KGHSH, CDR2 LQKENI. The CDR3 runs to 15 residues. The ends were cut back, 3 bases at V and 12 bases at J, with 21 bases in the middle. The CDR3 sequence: CASSPSAGASGGQFF. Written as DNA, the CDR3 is TGTGCCAGCTCACCGTCAGCGGGAGCCTCAGGGGGGCAGTTCTTC.

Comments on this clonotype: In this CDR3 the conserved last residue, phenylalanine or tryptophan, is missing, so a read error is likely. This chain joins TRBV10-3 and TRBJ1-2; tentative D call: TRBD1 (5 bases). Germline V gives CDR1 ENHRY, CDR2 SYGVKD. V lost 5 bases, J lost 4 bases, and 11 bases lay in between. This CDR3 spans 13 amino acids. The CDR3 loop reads CAISSGGGYGYTC. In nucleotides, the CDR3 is TGTGCCATCAGTTCGGGGGGGGGCTATGGCTACACCTGC.

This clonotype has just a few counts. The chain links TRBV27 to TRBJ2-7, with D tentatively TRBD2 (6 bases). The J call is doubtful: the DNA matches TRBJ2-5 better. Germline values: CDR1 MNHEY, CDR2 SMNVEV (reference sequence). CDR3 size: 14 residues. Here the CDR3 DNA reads TGTGCCAGCAGTTTGGACGGCGGGGATGAGACCCAGTACTTC. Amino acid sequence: CASSLDGGDETQYF.

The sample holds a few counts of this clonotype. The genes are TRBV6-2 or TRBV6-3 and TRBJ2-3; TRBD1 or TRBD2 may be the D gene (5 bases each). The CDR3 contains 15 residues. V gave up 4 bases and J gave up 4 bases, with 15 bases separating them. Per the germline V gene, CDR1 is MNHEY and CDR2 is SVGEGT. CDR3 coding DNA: TGTGCCAGCAGTTTTAGGCAGGGTAGCGCAGATACGCAGTATTTT. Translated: CASSFRQGSADTQYF.

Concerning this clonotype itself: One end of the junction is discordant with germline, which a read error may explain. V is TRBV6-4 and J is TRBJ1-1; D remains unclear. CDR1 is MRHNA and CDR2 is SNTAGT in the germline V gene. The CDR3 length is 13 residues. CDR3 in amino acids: CASSQPMNTESFF. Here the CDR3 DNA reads TGTGCCAGCAGCCAACCGATGAACACTGAATCTTTCTTT.

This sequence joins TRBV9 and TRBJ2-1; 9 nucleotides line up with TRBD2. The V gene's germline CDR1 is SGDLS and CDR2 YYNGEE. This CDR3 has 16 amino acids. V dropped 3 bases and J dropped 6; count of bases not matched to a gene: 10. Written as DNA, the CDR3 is TGTGCCAGCAGCGCCCTAGCGGGGAACCTTGGCAATGAGCAGTTCTTC. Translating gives CASSALAGNLGNEQFF.